The entry below gives a single T cell receptor beta chain sequence along with its context. No more than 2 weeks before study entry, exposed participants had met a case of COVID-19. The sample belongs to a study of blood T cell repertoires in COVID-19. Study-wide background: COVID-19 samples, acute and convalescent, were from the United States, Italy and Spain.

Repertoires were generated with immunoSEQ multiplex PCR, while TCRdb's copy carries only in-frame clones and drops some. The sample consists of around 270,000 clones, about 90% of them appearing once. The germline gives CDR1 MDHEN, CDR2 SYDVKM. CDR3 length: 14 amino acids. V gave up 4 bases and J gave up 6 bases; unmatched junction bases: 8. The clonotype was recovered from a woman between 35 and 50 years old who had been exposed to COVID-19. This chain uses TRBV28 with TRBJ2-7; 8 nucleotides line up with TRBD1. The sequenced sample consisted of PBMCs or T cells enriched from blood (not recorded which). CDR3 in DNA: TGTGCCAGCAGTTCAGGACAGGGCTTCGTCGAGCAGTACTTC. Translation gives CASSSGQGFVEQYF. The full variable domain, in which reference TRBV28 and TRBJ2-7 provide the parts outside the CDR3, is DVKVTQSSRYLVKRTGEKVFLECVQDMDHENMFWYRQDPGLGLRLIYFSYDVKMKEKGDIPEGYSVSREKKERFSLILESASTNQTSMYLCASSSGQGFVEQYFGPGTRLTVT.